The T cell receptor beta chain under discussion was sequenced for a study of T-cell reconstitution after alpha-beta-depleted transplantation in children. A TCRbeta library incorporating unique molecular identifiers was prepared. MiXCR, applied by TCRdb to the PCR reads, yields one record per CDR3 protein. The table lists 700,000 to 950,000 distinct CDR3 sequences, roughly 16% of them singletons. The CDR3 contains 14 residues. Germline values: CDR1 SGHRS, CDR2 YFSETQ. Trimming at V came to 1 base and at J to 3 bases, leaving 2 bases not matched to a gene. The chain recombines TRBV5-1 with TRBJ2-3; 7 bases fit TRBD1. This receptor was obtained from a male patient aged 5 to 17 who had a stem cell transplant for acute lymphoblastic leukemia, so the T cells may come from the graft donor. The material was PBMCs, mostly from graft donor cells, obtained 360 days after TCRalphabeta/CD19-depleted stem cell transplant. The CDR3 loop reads CASSLKGQTDTQYF. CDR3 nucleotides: TGCGCCAGCAGCTTGAAGGGACAGACAGATACGCAGTATTTT.